The 32 T cell receptor beta chains below were found in one sample sequenced in a study of cytomegalovirus exposure and HLA in healthy donors. PCR employed 60 Vbeta and 13 Jbeta primers. TCRdb's table, derived via immunoSEQ multiplex PCR, lists solely in-frame clones and lacks some. This sample carries around 60,000 clones, with around 3.6% going to the ten biggest clones. Source material: PBMCs. Source of these receptors: a woman aged 18-29 years in good health and CMV-seronegative.

This chain uses TRBV28 with TRBJ1-1, with D hard to call. The CDR3 totals 15 residues. The V gene lost 3 bases and the J gene lost 4 bases, with 15 bases spanning the gap. CDR1 MDHEN and CDR2 SYDVKM come from the germline V gene. CDR3 protein: CASSFGYTGSTEAFF. In nucleotides, the CDR3 is TGTGCCAGCAGTTTCGGCTACACGGGGAGCACTGAAGCTTTCTTT. Full variable domain (outside the CDR3, taken from reference TRBV28 and TRBJ1-1): DVKVTQSSRYLVKRTGEKVFLECVQDMDHENMFWYRQDPGLGLRLIYFSYDVKMKEKGDIPEGYSVSREKKERFSLILESASTNQTSMYLCASSFGYTGSTEAFFGQGTRLTVV.

The chain joins TRBV11-2 to TRBJ2-5; TRBD1 matches at 8 bases. Unmatched junction bases numbered 9, after V lost 4 bases and J lost 5 bases. Germline V gene sequence: CDR1 SGHAT, CDR2 FQNNGV. The CDR3 length is 15 residues. The CDR3 DNA sequence: TGTGCCAGCAGCTCCTCAGACAGGGGAATGGAGACCCAGTACTTC. It is translated as CASSSSDRGMETQYF.

The chain couples TRBV7-9 to TRBJ2-7; D unresolved. The CDR3 runs 14 residues. V was trimmed by 4 bases and J by 8 bases, leaving 18 bases between them. Germline-derived CDR1 and CDR2 are SEHNR and FQNEAQ (reference sequence). The DNA of the CDR3 is TGTGCCAGCAGCTCCACTTATTTTGTGTCCCAGCAGTACTTC. This codes for CASSSTYFVSQQYF.

The chain has TRBV25-1 and TRBJ1-1; D call uncertain. Per germline, CDR1 MGHDK and CDR2 SYGVNS. The CDR3 consists of 13 residues. The V end was cut by 6 bases, the J end by 1 base, with 9 bases between. CDR3 region: CASRGLGNTEAFF. CDR3 nucleotides: TGTGCCAGCAGGGGCCTTGGGAACACTGAAGCTTTCTTT.

This sequence joins TRBV30 and TRBJ1-4; D gene ambiguous. The germline gives CDR1 GTSNPN, CDR2 SVGIG (reference sequence). The CDR3 spans 12 residues. V was clipped by 4 bases and J by 8 bases, with 11 bases between them. The CDR3 here is CAWKGSGEKLFF. DNA for the CDR3: TGTGCCTGGAAAGGATCGGGAGAAAAACTGTTTTTT.

The V gene is TRBV14, the J gene TRBJ2-5; D is uncertain. Per the germline V gene, CDR1 is SGHDN and CDR2 is FVKESK. V gave up 0 bases and J gave up 3 bases, with 11 bases separating them. The CDR3 runs to 15 residues. For the CDR3, the DNA is TGTGCCAGCAGCCAAGAGGCTGCCCGGGAAGAGACCCAGTACTTC. Its translation is CASSQEAAREETQYF.

The J gene is TRBJ1-1, the V gene TRBV15; maybe TRBD1 (5 bases). The CDR3 sequence is 15 residues long. V was clipped by 1 base and J by 0 bases, with 9 bases between them. Germline CDR1 reads LNHNV; CDR2 reads YYDKDF (reference sequence). The CDR3 DNA reads as TGTGCCACCAGCAGAGGGGAAGGGGTGAACACTGAAGCTTTCTTT. Protein: CATSRGEGVNTEAFF.

CDR3 sequence (DNA): TGTGCCAGCAGCCGCAACACCGTACAACAGGGCCCTGGAAACACCATATATTTT. Translated: CASSRNTVQQGPGNTIYF. This chain uses TRBV9 with TRBJ1-3; D is perhaps TRBD1 (6 bases). CDR3 length equals 18 residues. V gave up 4 bases and J gave up 2 bases, with 22 bases separating them. Germline CDR1 SGDLS, CDR2 YYNGEE.

The chain combines TRBV11-3 with TRBJ1-2; a possible D gene is TRBD1 (5 bases). Trimming left V 5 bases short and J 6 bases short, with 16 bases between. There are 14 residues in the CDR3. The germline CDR1 and CDR2 sequences are SGHNT and YENEEA. The CDR3 DNA reads TGTGCCAGCAGCGGAACCAGCGCGGGGGATGGCTACACCTTC. Its protein product is CASSGTSAGDGYTF.

V is TRBV6-1 and J is TRBJ2-6; TRBD2 might be the D (6 bases). The CDR3 is 15 residues long. Germline V gives CDR1 MNHNS, CDR2 SASEGT. V lost 2 bases to trimming and J lost 2 bases, with 7 bases between them. As DNA, the CDR3 is TGTGCCAGCAGTGAATGGGGGGCTGGGGCCAACGTCCTGACTTTC. It translates to CASSEWGAGANVLTF.

The V and J genes are TRBV5-4 and TRBJ1-2; 9 positions agree with TRBD1. The CDR3 is 15 residues long. Germline trimming cut 3 bases from V and 8 bases from J; bases unmatched to any gene: 11. Germline CDR1 SGHNT, CDR2 YYREEE (reference sequence). The chain's CDR3 is CASSYGQGPLGGYTF. Here the CDR3 DNA reads TGTGCCAGCAGCTATGGACAGGGGCCGCTCGGGGGCTACACCTTC.

The V call is TRBV19, the J call TRBJ2-7, with 10 bases lining up with TRBD2. Germline CDR1 reads LNHDA; CDR2 reads SQIVND (reference sequence). CDR3 length: 12 residues. V dropped 9 bases and J dropped 3; count of bases not matched to a gene: 2. The CDR3 DNA reads TGTGCCAGCTCTAGCGGGAGCTACGAGCAGTACTTC. The encoded protein is CASSSGSYEQYF.

The genes are TRBV4-1 and TRBJ2-1, with D possibly TRBD1 on 5 matching bases. The ends were cut back, 0 bases at V and 5 bases at J, with 17 bases in the middle. Germline assignment: CDR1 MGHRA and CDR2 YSYEKL. The CDR3 loop spans 17 amino acids. CDR3 protein: CASSQDIRESAHNEQFF. Here the CDR3 DNA reads TGCGCCAGCAGCCAAGATATCAGGGAATCGGCCCACAATGAGCAGTTCTTC.

The V call is TRBV6-1, the J call TRBJ2-5, with TRBD1 matching over 8 bases. This CDR3 contains 14 residues. The trim removed 6 bases at V and 4 bases at J, leaving 7 bases unmatched. Germline loops: CDR1 MNHNS, CDR2 SASEGT. In nucleotides, the CDR3 is TGTGCCAGCAGCCTAAACAGGGGGAGAGAGACCCAGTACTTC. Protein sequence: CASSLNRGRETQYF.

This chain connects TRBV14 to TRBJ2-7, with TRBD1 matching over 8 bases. Trimming took 4 bases from V and 0 from J; bases not matched to a gene: 5. CDR1 and CDR2 from the germline V gene are SGHDN and FVKESK. This CDR3 is built from 15 residues. In nucleotides, the CDR3 is TGTGCCAGCAGCCTCGCGACAGGGGCCTCCTACGAGCAGTACTTC. Amino acid sequence: CASSLATGASYEQYF. The full variable domain, its missing parts supplied by reference TRBV14 and TRBJ2-7, is EAGVTQFPSHSVIEKGQTVTLRCDPISGHDNLYWYRRVMGKEIKFLLHFVKESKQDESGMPNNRFLAERTGGTYSTLKVQPAELEDSGVYFCASSLATGASYEQYFGPGTRLTVT.

V gene TRBV6-1 combines with J gene TRBJ2-3, with TRBD2 as a possible D gene (5 bases). The V end lost 7 bases, the J end lost 8 bases, and 19 bases lay between the germline ends. CDR1 is MNHNS, CDR2 SASEGT, per germline. The CDR3 has 14 amino acids. Written as DNA, the CDR3 is TGTGCCAGCACTGGGAGAAGCGGCTATGGTACGCAGTATTTT. Protein product: CASTGRSGYGTQYF.

V gene TRBV6-6 combines with J gene TRBJ2-3, with D perhaps TRBD2 (7 bases). The V end was cut by 3 bases, the J end by 3 bases, with 16 bases between. Germline CDR1 and CDR2: MNHNY and SVGAGI (reference sequence). This CDR3 has 16 amino acids. The CDR3 DNA follows: TGTGCCAGCAGTTATCGAGGGGGGGCGGCGACAGATACGCAGTATTTT. This sequence encodes CASSYRGGAATDTQYF.

The chain is built from TRBV9 and TRBJ2-1; maybe TRBD1 (6 bases). Germline V CDR1 and CDR2: SGDLS, YYNGEE. With 3 bases removed from V and 10 bases from J, the gap between germline ends came to 14 bases. The CDR3 spans 13 residues. CDR3 amino acids: CASSGWGQDEQFF. The CDR3 coding sequence is TGTGCCAGCAGCGGATGGGGGCAAGACGAGCAGTTCTTC.

The rearrangement links TRBV4-1 to TRBJ2-5; 7 bases fit TRBD2. The CDR3 runs 14 residues. J was trimmed by 7 bases and V by 4 bases; bases with no gene match: 9. Per the germline V gene, CDR1 is MGHRA and CDR2 is YSYEKL. The CDR3 spells CASSLMTSPRTQYF. The CDR3 DNA sequence: TGCGCCAGCAGCCTCATGACTAGCCCGAGGACCCAGTACTTC.

The chain combines TRBV18 with TRBJ2-1, with TRBD2 matching over 9 bases. From germline, CDR1 is KGHSH and CDR2 LQKENI. There are 15 residues in the CDR3. V was clipped by 2 bases and J by 4 bases; unmatched bases: 3. Written as DNA, the CDR3 is TGTGCCAGCTCACCAAAGCGGGAGGCGTACAATGAGCAGTTCTTC. This codes for CASSPKREAYNEQFF.

This chain's CDR3 is CSVVRGGGNTIYF. The CDR3 region has the DNA TGCAGCGTTGTCCGTGGGGGCGGAAACACCATATATTTT. The rearrangement uses TRBV29-1 and TRBJ1-3; a possible D gene is TRBD1 (6 bases). The CDR3 is made up of 13 amino acids. The V and J ends lost 4 bases and 4 bases respectively, with 11 bases between them. Germline assignment: CDR1 SQVTM and CDR2 ANQGSEA. The variable domain in full, with the rest retrieved from reference TRBV29-1 and TRBJ1-3, is SAVISQKPSRDICQRGTSLTIQCQVDSQVTMMFWYRQQPGQSLTLIATANQGSEATYESGFVIDKFPISRPNLTFSTLTVSNMSPEDSSIYLCSVVRGGGNTIYFGEGSWLTVV.

The gene calls are TRBV19 and TRBJ1-2; no reliable D call. Germline CDR1 and CDR2: LNHDA and SQIVND (reference sequence). The germline V and J ends were trimmed by 3 bases and 4 bases, with 6 bases remaining between them. CDR3 size: 12 residues. CDR3 residues: CASSMARYGYTF. In nucleotides, the CDR3 is TGTGCCAGTAGTATGGCCCGCTATGGCTACACCTTC.

The rearrangement links TRBV30 to TRBJ2-1; no firm D call. Trimming left V 5 bases short and J 5 bases short, with 10 bases between. Germline CDR1 and CDR2: GTSNPN and SVGIG (reference sequence). CDR3 length: 12 residues. CDR3 sequence reads: CAWCPGDNEQFF. The CDR3 bases are TGTGCCTGGTGTCCGGGTGACAATGAGCAGTTCTTC.

The chain uses TRBV7-3 and TRBJ2-1; weak D call: TRBD2 (7 bases). Germline V CDR1 and CDR2: SGHTA, FQGTGA. The CDR3 covers 15 residues. V shed 2 bases and J shed 7 bases, with 15 bases lying between them. DNA for the CDR3: TGTGCCAGCAGCTTATCCGGGGGGCTAGGGAATGAGCAGTTCTTC. It is translated as CASSLSGGLGNEQFF.

The chain has TRBV5-4 and TRBJ2-7; 11 bases match TRBD2. V shed 3 bases, J shed 2 bases, and the junction held 7 bases outside the gene matches. This CDR3 is 16 amino acids long. The germline V gene has CDR1 SGHNT and CDR2 YYREEE (reference sequence). The CDR3 DNA is TGTGCCAGCAGCTCGCCGGGACTAGCGGCACCCTACGAGCAGTACTTC. Amino acids: CASSSPGLAAPYEQYF. Filled out from reference TRBV5-4 and TRBJ2-7, the complete variable domain reads ETGVTQSPTHLIKTRGQQVTLRCSSQSGHNTVSWYQQALGQGPQFIFQYYREEENGRGNFPPRFSGLQFPNYSSELNVNALELDDSALYLCASSSPGLAAPYEQYFGPGTRLTVT.

V gene TRBV6-5 combines with J gene TRBJ1-2; 8 bases match TRBD1. Germline V lookup: CDR1 MNHEY, CDR2 SVGAGI. The CDR3 extends over 13 amino acids. V lost 5 bases to trimming and J lost 6 bases; unmatched junction nucleotides: 5. This CDR3 is CASSTIQGDGYTF. The CDR3 DNA reads TGTGCCAGCAGTACGATACAGGGGGATGGCTACACCTTC.

The genes are TRBV19 and TRBJ1-2; 7 nucleotides match TRBD1. The CDR3 totals 17 residues. From germline, CDR1 is LNHDA and CDR2 SQIVND (reference sequence). V lost 7 bases and J lost 5; bases outside the gene matches: 19. As DNA, the CDR3 is TGTGCCAGTATGAGTAATTCAGACAGGGCGGTTGTTTATGGCTACACCTTC. Protein: CASMSNSDRAVVYGYTF. Filled out from reference TRBV19 and TRBJ1-2, the complete variable domain reads DGGITQSPKYLFRKEGQNVTLSCEQNLNHDAMYWYRQDPGQGLRLIYYSQIVNDFQKGDIAEGYSVSREKKESFPLTVTSAQKNPTAFYLCASMSNSDRAVVYGYTFGSGTRLTVV.

CDR3 amino acids: CASRPGGVQNYGYTF. CDR3 coding DNA: TGTGCCAGCAGGCCGGGGGGCGTACAAAACTATGGCTACACCTTC. J is TRBJ1-2 and V is TRBV6-5, with a possible D match to TRBD1 (6 bases). Germline CDR1 MNHEY, CDR2 SVGAGI. This CDR3 is built from 15 residues. V was pared by 6 bases and J by 2 bases, with 16 bases between.

Here the CDR3 reads CASKAPGGYEQYF. The CDR3 DNA sequence: TGTGCCAGCAAAGCTCCCGGGGGATACGAGCAGTACTTC. This rearrangement joins TRBV6-1 to TRBJ2-7; D may be TRBD2 (6 bases). V was trimmed by 7 bases and J by 4 bases, leaving 14 bases between them. This CDR3 has 13 amino acids. Germline CDR1 is MNHNS and CDR2 is SASEGT.

The chain uses TRBV19 and TRBJ1-4; D perhaps matches TRBD1 (5 bases). The CDR3 extends over 13 amino acids. CDR1 LNHDA and CDR2 SQIVND come from the germline V gene (reference sequence). V lost 8 bases and J lost 5, with 12 bases in between. The CDR3 region is CASHLGANEKLFF. In DNA form, the CDR3 reads TGTGCCAGTCATCTTGGGGCCAATGAAAAACTGTTTTTT.

The chain employs TRBV25-1 and TRBJ2-1; TRBD1 is a possible D gene (6 bases). Germline lookup yields CDR1 MGHDK and CDR2 SYGVNS. This CDR3 is 16 amino acids long. V was trimmed by 7 bases and J by 1 base, leaving 17 bases between them. The CDR3: CASTPGPGDSYNEQFF. The CDR3 DNA is TGTGCCAGCACCCCAGGCCCAGGGGATTCCTACAATGAGCAGTTCTTC. The variable domain in full, completed from reference TRBV25-1 and TRBJ2-1, reads EADIYQTPRYLVIGTGKKITLECSQTMGHDKMYWYQQDPGMELHLIHYSYGVNSTEKGDLSSESTVSRIRTEHFPLTLESARPSHTSQYLCASTPGPGDSYNEQFFGPGTRLTVL.

The chain combines TRBV5-1 with TRBJ2-7, with a tentative D call TRBD2 (6 bases). Trimming stripped 4 bases from V and 4 bases from J, with 21 bases between. Germline loops: CDR1 SGHRS, CDR2 YFSETQ. This CDR3 has 16 amino acids. The CDR3 nucleotides are TGCGCCAGCAGCCCAGAACGGGGGATAACGGATTACGAGCAGTACTTC. Encoded protein: CASSPERGITDYEQYF.